Following are 23 T cell receptor beta chains from one sample sequenced in a study of blood T cell repertoires in COVID-19. Repertoires were generated with immunoSEQ multiplex PCR, while TCRdb's copy carries only in-frame clones and drops some. The data show fewer than 400,000 clones, around 86% seen once. Material for sequencing was peripheral blood. These receptors all stem from a human donor in a cohort sampled during active COVID-19.

In DNA form, the CDR3 reads TGTGCCAGCAGCTTGGAGACAGGGGTCTATGGCTACACCTTC. Protein product: CASSLETGVYGYTF. The chain is built from TRBV7-8 and TRBJ1-2; 8 nucleotides match TRBD1. CDR3 length equals 14 residues. V lost 3 bases and J lost 4; bases outside the gene matches: 4. Germline V gives CDR1 SGHVS, CDR2 FQNEAQ.

The sample holds a few counts of this clone. The rearrangement links TRBV6-1 to TRBJ2-7; D remains unclear. In germline, CDR1 is MNHNS, CDR2 SASEGT. The germline V and J ends were trimmed by 0 bases and 0 bases, with 6 bases remaining between them. This CDR3 region has 14 residues. CDR3 nucleotide sequence: TGTGCCAGCAGTGAAGCCCTCAGCTCCTACGAGCAGTACTTC. Translating it yields CASSEALSSYEQYF.

The chain joins TRBV5-6 to TRBJ2-2; D call uncertain. Trimming shortened V by 0 bases and J by 1 base, and 4 bases separated the two germline ends. This CDR3 contains 14 residues. Germline loops: CDR1 SGHDT, CDR2 YYEEEE. CDR3: CASSLAKNTGELFF. The CDR3 DNA follows: TGTGCCAGCAGCTTGGCCAAGAACACCGGGGAGCTGTTTTTT.

This chain links TRBV9 with TRBJ2-1, with 10 bases aligning to TRBD2. The V gene's germline CDR1 is SGDLS and CDR2 YYNGEE. Unmatched junction bases numbered 13, after V lost 7 bases and J lost 0 bases. This CDR3 contains 18 residues. Here the CDR3 reads CASALLAGEDGSYNEQFF. As DNA, the CDR3 is TGTGCCAGCGCATTGCTAGCGGGAGAGGATGGCTCCTACAATGAGCAGTTCTTC.

The J gene is TRBJ2-3, the V gene TRBV6-5; 7 positions match TRBD1. Germline trimming cut 6 bases from V and 1 base from J; bases unmatched to any gene: 7. Germline lookup yields CDR1 MNHEY and CDR2 SVGAGI. The CDR3 has 15 residues. CDR3 nucleotide sequence: TGTGCCAGCAGCTCGAACAGGGGTGGCACAGATACGCAGTATTTT. It translates to CASSSNRGGTDTQYF.

This chain links TRBV21-1 with TRBJ2-5; TRBD2 reflects the table's D call only, with no check against the DNA. TRBV21-1 is a known pseudogene. The CDR3 totals 15 residues. The CDR3 region has the DNA TGTGCCAGCAGCAACTTAGTTAGCGGGCAAGAGACCCAGTACTTC. As protein: CASSNLVSGQETQYF.

The chain joins TRBV5-4 to TRBJ1-6; 7 nucleotides agree with TRBD1. J was trimmed by 7 bases and V by 4 bases; bases with no gene match: 2. The CDR3 contains 13 residues. Germline lookup yields CDR1 SGHNT and CDR2 YYREEE (reference sequence). The CDR3 sequence is CASSQGGNSPLHF. The CDR3 DNA follows: TGTGCCAGCAGCCAGGGGGGCAATTCACCCCTCCACTTT.

J is TRBJ2-3 and V is TRBV5-1, with 7 bases matching TRBD2. The V gene's germline CDR1 is SGHRS and CDR2 YFSETQ. With V trimmed by 4 bases and J by 1 base, 6 bases remained unmatched. CDR3 length: 15 amino acids. The CDR3 DNA sequence: TGCGCCAGCAGCCTCCTAGCGGAGGGCACAGATACGCAGTATTTT. Amino acid sequence: CASSLLAEGTDTQYF.

The rearrangement links TRBV3-1 (or the pseudogene TRBV3-2) to TRBJ2-1, with 9 bases fitting TRBD2. The CDR3 is 16 amino acids. Germline CDR1 and CDR2: LGHDT and YNNKEL (reference sequence). V lost 0 bases, J lost 11 bases, and 11 bases stayed unmatched. This CDR3 is CASSQEGGSGRGKQFF. The CDR3 DNA reads TGTGCCAGCAGCCAAGAAGGGGGTAGCGGGAGAGGGAAGCAGTTCTTC.

The V call is TRBV10-3, the J call TRBJ1-6, with D maybe TRBD1 (5 bases). The germline CDR1 and CDR2 sequences are ENHRY and SYGVKD. V was clipped by 2 bases and J by 9 bases, with 17 bases between them. The CDR3 has 16 amino acids. CDR3 region: CAISENQDSAGSPLHF. CDR3 nucleotides: TGTGCCATCAGTGAGAATCAAGACAGTGCTGGTTCACCCCTCCACTTT.

The chain links TRBV7-2 to TRBJ1-6; D gene unclear. This CDR3 spans 16 amino acids. Per the germline V gene, CDR1 is SGHTA and CDR2 is FQGNSA. Trimming left V 0 bases short and J 3 bases short, with 9 bases between. CDR3 sequence reads: CASSLASQIYNSPLHF. CDR3 coding DNA: TGTGCCAGCAGCTTAGCGTCCCAAATCTATAATTCACCCCTCCACTTT.

The CDR3 region is CASSSGQGVTGGNTIYF. Here the CDR3 DNA reads TGTGCCAGCAGCTCGGGACAGGGAGTAACGGGAGGAAACACCATATATTTT. The rearrangement joins TRBV11-2 to TRBJ1-3; 9 bases are a match to TRBD1. The CDR3 covers 17 residues. Germline V gene lookup returns CDR1 SGHAT and CDR2 FQNNGV. The V segment lost 4 bases and the J segment 4 bases; nucleotides outside the gene matches: 11.

V gene TRBV24-1 combines with J gene TRBJ2-1; TRBD2 matches 7 bases. Germline lookup yields CDR1 KGHDR and CDR2 SFDVKD. CDR3 size: 16 residues. V trimming: 4 bases; J trimming: 8 bases; junction bases outside the gene matches: 13. CDR3 DNA sequence: TGTGCCACCAGTGAAGCTCCGGGACTACCTGGGGATGAGCAGTTCTTC. Translation gives CATSEAPGLPGDEQFF.

The chain joins TRBV19 to TRBJ2-1; 12 bases are shared with TRBD2. Germline V lookup: CDR1 LNHDA, CDR2 SQIVND (reference sequence). V lost 5 bases, J lost 3 bases, and 2 bases stayed unmatched. CDR3 length equals 15 residues. DNA for the CDR3: TGTGCCAGTAGTCTAGCGGGAGGGGACTACAATGAGCAGTTCTTC. This encodes CASSLAGGDYNEQFF.

The V and J genes are TRBV10-3 and TRBJ2-7; TRBD1 aligns across 10 bases. The CDR3 covers 14 residues. Germline V gene lookup returns CDR1 ENHRY and CDR2 SYGVKD. V lost 10 bases and J lost 3; bases outside the gene matches: 9. The CDR3 nucleotides read TGTGCCACGAGAGGACAGGGGGACGGCTACGAGCAGTACTTC. It translates to CATRGQGDGYEQYF.

This sequence joins TRBV2 and TRBJ2-3; 13 nucleotides match TRBD2. Germline V gene sequence: CDR1 SNHLY, CDR2 FYNNEI. The CDR3 covers 20 residues. With V trimmed by 3 bases and J by 0 bases, 12 bases remained unmatched. This chain's CDR3 is CASSDLDGLAGASSTDTQYF. In DNA, the CDR3 is TGTGCCAGCAGTGACTTAGACGGACTAGCGGGGGCCTCTAGCACAGATACGCAGTATTTT.

The chain has TRBV5-6 and TRBJ2-3, with D possibly matching TRBD2 (5 bases). The CDR3 runs 15 residues. Germline CDR1 is SGHDT and CDR2 is YYEEEE. V was clipped by 5 bases and J by 1 base, with 14 bases between them. The CDR3 nucleotides read TGTGCCAGCAGTGGACTCTACCGCGGCACAGATACGCAGTATTTT. Translation gives CASSGLYRGTDTQYF.

The chain carries TRBV6-5 and TRBJ1-1; 7 nucleotides agree with TRBD1. The V and J ends lost 9 bases and 5 bases, in that order; junction bases with no gene match: 12. The germline V gene has CDR1 MNHEY and CDR2 SVGAGI. The CDR3 has 14 residues. CDR3 sequence: CASFPRGRGTEAFF. The CDR3 DNA reads as TGTGCCAGTTTCCCGCGGGGCAGGGGGACTGAAGCTTTCTTT.

This sequence joins TRBV5-1 and TRBJ2-7; 8 bases line up with TRBD2. The germline CDR1 and CDR2 sequences are SGHRS and YFSETQ. The CDR3 totals 15 residues. V was clipped by 1 base and J by 6 bases; unmatched bases: 9. The CDR3 loop reads CASSLSGREVGEQYF. The CDR3, as DNA: TGCGCCAGCAGCTTGAGCGGGCGGGAGGTTGGCGAGCAGTACTTC.

This chain joins TRBV2 and TRBJ1-6, with D possibly TRBD1 on 5 matching bases. Deletions cut 5 bases from V and 5 bases from J, with 10 bases between. Germline assignment: CDR1 SNHLY and CDR2 FYNNEI. The CDR3 has 14 residues. CDR3 amino acids: CASSRGRDNSPLHF. The DNA of the CDR3 is TGTGCCAGCAGTAGGGGTAGGGATAATTCACCCCTCCACTTT.

The chain recombines TRBV28 with TRBJ2-1; 13 nucleotides agree with TRBD2. Germline values: CDR1 MDHEN, CDR2 SYDVKM. The CDR3 runs 19 residues. With 7 bases clipped from V and 0 bases from J, the junction kept 12 bases outside the gene matches. CDR3 sequence reads: CASIASGLAGPSSYNEQFF. Written as DNA, the CDR3 is TGTGCCAGCATCGCTTCGGGACTAGCGGGACCGAGCTCCTACAATGAGCAGTTCTTC.

The J gene is TRBJ1-3, the V gene TRBV5-4; the match to TRBD1 covers 8 bases. This CDR3 region has 15 residues. J gave up 4 bases and V 4 bases, and 7 bases lay outside the gene matches. CDR1 and CDR2 (germline): SGHNT, YYREEE (reference sequence). The CDR3 nucleotides read TGTGCCAGCAGCAGTGACAGGGGACCGGGAAACACCATATATTTT. This encodes CASSSDRGPGNTIYF. Full variable domain (missing parts from reference TRBV5-4 and TRBJ1-3): ETGVTQSPTHLIKTRGQQVTLRCSSQSGHNTVSWYQQALGQGPQFIFQYYREEENGRGNFPPRFSGLQFPNYSSELNVNALELDDSALYLCASSSDRGPGNTIYFGEGSWLTVV.

The V gene is TRBV6-5, the J gene TRBJ1-4; TRBD1 matches 7 bases. The CDR3 contains 13 residues. V gave up 8 bases and J gave up 8 bases; unmatched junction bases: 8. In germline, CDR1 is MNHEY, CDR2 SVGAGI. The CDR3 nucleotides are TGTGCCAGCGGAGACAGGGTGGGGGAAAAACTGTTTTTT. The encoded protein is CASGDRVGEKLFF.